Listed here is a single TCR beta chain. Its antigen remains unidentified. This sample stems from a study of cytomegalovirus exposure and HLA in healthy donors. Findings and caveats of the study: For presence/absence analyses, sequencing depth was assumed to be roughly uniform across donors.

The PCR contained 60 Vbeta and 13 Jbeta primers. The assay was immunoSEQ multiplex PCR, and TCRdb's table has in-frame clones only and misses some. The sample has about 170,000 clones, over 65% seen once; the top ten hold roughly 6.6%. The sample comprised PBMCs. This TCR derives from a man aged 35-49 years in good health and CMV-seropositive.

The CDR3 spells CASSLGDRPIGELFF. In nucleotides, the CDR3 is TGCGCCAGCAGCTTAGGGGACAGGCCCATCGGGGAGCTGTTTTTT. The J gene is TRBJ2-2, the V gene TRBV5-1, with 8 positions matching TRBD1. Germline V gives CDR1 SGHRS, CDR2 YFSETQ. The CDR3 is 15 amino acids. J gave up 7 bases and V 2 bases, and 7 bases lay outside the gene matches. The complete variable domain, with remaining parts taken from reference TRBV5-1 and TRBJ2-2, reads KAGVTQTPRYLIKTRGQQVTLSCSPISGHRSVSWYQQTPGQGLQFLFEYFSETQRNKGNFPGRFSGRQFSNSRSEMNVSTLELGDSALYLCASSLGDRPIGELFFGEGSRLTVL.